This entry lists 29 T cell receptor beta chains sequenced from one sample in a study of human T cells and chemical hapten exposure. TCRdb used MiXCR to reprocess the RACE reads, holding one entry per CDR3 protein. In the table there are about 120,000 distinct CDR3 sequences, around 10% of which are singletons. Time point indicated: patch test 1, 2 weeks after DPC sensitization. Treatment meaning: therapeutic diphenylcyclopropenone sensitization with weekly scalp DPC. Material: whole blood, obtained in connection with sensitization to the hapten diphenylcyclopropenone (DPC). Source of these receptors: a woman aged 45-60 years with alopecia areata. Some clones in this sample may be carry-over from other donors' samples.

The V and J genes are TRBV9 and TRBJ2-3; possibly TRBD2 for D (5 bases). The ends were cut back, 6 bases at V and 0 bases at J, with 14 bases in the middle. The CDR3 is made up of 15 amino acids. The germline V gene has CDR1 SGDLS and CDR2 YYNGEE. The CDR3 region is CASKRHGGSTDTQYF. The CDR3 bases are TGTGCCAGCAAAAGGCACGGAGGCAGCACAGATACGCAGTATTTT.

This rearrangement joins TRBV29-1 to TRBJ1-2, with D hard to call. The CDR3 extends over 12 amino acids. The germline V gene has CDR1 SQVTM and CDR2 ANQGSEA. Trimming cost V 5 bases and J 2 bases, with 9 bases left between them. This CDR3 is CSVYEQNYGYTF. In DNA, the CDR3 is TGCAGCGTTTACGAACAAAACTATGGCTACACCTTC.

This clonotype was detected ten times or more. The CDR3 protein is CASSYGGPTDTQYF. The CDR3 DNA reads as TGTGCCAGCAGTTATGGCGGCCCCACAGATACGCAGTATTTT. V and J are TRBV6-2 or TRBV6-3 and TRBJ2-3; no firm D call. The CDR3 sequence is 14 residues long. The ends were cut back, 3 bases at V and 2 bases at J, with 9 bases in the middle. Germline CDR1 is MNHEY and CDR2 is SVGEGT.

This clonotype was detected only a few times. V gene TRBV5-1 combines with J gene TRBJ2-1; no reliable D call. Germline CDR1 reads SGHRS; CDR2 reads YFSETQ. The CDR3 loop spans 12 amino acids. The germline V and J ends were trimmed by 5 bases and 8 bases, with 11 bases remaining between them. This CDR3 reads CASSLSVDEQFF. The CDR3 DNA follows: TGCGCCAGCAGTCTAAGCGTGGATGAGCAGTTCTTC.

This chain joins TRBV7-9 and TRBJ2-1; no reliable D call. The germline V and J ends were trimmed by 5 bases and 7 bases, with 18 bases remaining between them. Germline V gene lookup returns CDR1 SEHNR and CDR2 FQNEAQ (reference sequence). This CDR3 spans 15 amino acids. The DNA of the CDR3 is TGTGCCAGCAGCATCAAGGGAACCATCGCAAATGAGCAGTTCTTC. Translated: CASSIKGTIANEQFF.

This clonotype was counted between two and nine times. This chain joins TRBV11-2 and TRBJ2-3, with D perhaps matching TRBD1 or TRBD2 (5 bases each). The CDR3 contains 14 residues. Per germline, CDR1 SGHAT and CDR2 FQNNGV. CDR3 nucleotides: TGTTCCGTGGGGGTACCACTTAGCACAGATACGCAGTATTTT. It translates to CSVGVPLSTDTQYF.

The rearrangement links TRBV3-1 to TRBJ2-1; 9 nucleotides agree with TRBD2. This CDR3 is 17 amino acids long. V lost 3 bases and J lost 0; bases outside the gene matches: 6. Germline lookup yields CDR1 LGHDT and CDR2 YNNKEL (reference sequence). DNA of the CDR3: TGTGCCAGCAGCCAGACCCTTAGCGGGGGCTCCTACAATGAGCAGTTCTTC. It yields the protein CASSQTLSGGSYNEQFF.

This rearrangement joins TRBV28 to TRBJ2-3, with D unresolved. Between the trimmed V and J ends, which lost 5 bases and 2 bases, there was a span of 5 bases. Germline-derived CDR1 and CDR2 are MDHEN and SYDVKM. This CDR3 region has 12 residues. CDR3 nucleotides: TGTGCCAGCAGTGAAACCACAGATACGCAGTATTTT. Translation: CASSETTDTQYF.

The sample holds many counts of this clonotype. The CDR3 loop is CASSSNGYTF. CDR3 bases: TGTGCCAGCAGCTCGAATGGCTACACCTTC. J is TRBJ1-2 and V is TRBV28; D unresolved. The CDR3 is 10 amino acids. CDR1 and CDR2 (germline): MDHEN, SYDVKM. Trimming shortened V by 6 bases and J by 6 bases, and 5 bases separated the two germline ends.

This clonotype showed up many times. The chain couples TRBV20-1 to TRBJ2-7, with TRBD2 matching over 13 bases. CDR1 is DFQATT, CDR2 SNEGSKA, per germline (reference sequence). V shed 5 bases, J shed 2 bases, and the junction held 3 bases outside the gene matches. This CDR3 has 14 amino acids. The CDR3 coding sequence is TGCAGTGCTCCGGGACTAGCGGGAACCTACGAGCAGTACTTC. It encodes CSAPGLAGTYEQYF.

This clonotype was picked up many times. The CDR3 loop is CASSLGPGGYNSPLHF. CDR3 DNA: TGTGCCAGCAGCTTAGGTCCTGGGGGTTATAATTCACCCCTCCACTTT. The chain links TRBV7-6 to TRBJ1-6; tentative D call: TRBD1 (5 bases). The germline V gene has CDR1 SGHVS and CDR2 FNYEAQ. Trimming removed 1 base from V and 4 bases from J, with 11 bases in between. The CDR3 extends over 16 amino acids.

This clonotype was seen repeatedly, ten times or more. V usage is TRBV28 and J usage is TRBJ2-1; either TRBD1 or TRBD2 may fit D (5 bases each). The CDR3 has 15 residues. CDR1 is MDHEN, CDR2 SYDVKM, per germline. V was cut by 5 bases and J by 0 bases, with 11 bases left in between. The CDR3 sequence is CASSRGGGSYNEQFF. The CDR3 nucleotides read TGTGCCAGCAGTAGGGGCGGAGGCTCCTACAATGAGCAGTTCTTC.

The J gene is TRBJ2-7, the V gene TRBV5-1, with a weak D call TRBD1 (6 bases). Germline lookup yields CDR1 SGHRS and CDR2 YFSETQ. The CDR3 is made up of 15 amino acids. V was cut by 5 bases and J by 5 bases, with 20 bases left in between. CDR3 bases: TGCGCCAGCAGGGCCTGGCAGGGGCTGGTCAACGAGCAGTACTTC. Protein: CASRAWQGLVNEQYF.

This chain uses TRBV28 with TRBJ1-4, with 8 nucleotides matching TRBD1. The CDR3 has 17 residues. With 6 bases clipped from V and 5 bases from J, the junction kept 14 bases outside the gene matches. Germline lookup yields CDR1 MDHEN and CDR2 SYDVKM. The CDR3 region is CASSYEFGQGQNEKLFF. The CDR3, as DNA: TGTGCCAGCAGCTACGAGTTTGGACAGGGACAGAATGAAAAACTGTTTTTT.

For this clonotype: This may be a read error, as it is one base from a much larger clone. The chain combines TRBV11-2 with TRBJ2-3; 11 bases agree with TRBD2. Germline CDR1 and CDR2: SGHAT and FQNNGV. V gave up 5 bases and J gave up 10 bases; unmatched junction bases: 14. The CDR3 has 16 residues. The CDR3 DNA is TGTGCCAGCAGCCCGAGACTAGCGGGGATAGCGAATTCGCAGTATTTT. This gives the protein CASSPRLAGIANSQYF.

This clonotype was detected ten times or more. The chain has TRBV6-2 or TRBV6-3 and TRBJ1-1; possible D gene TRBD1, 6 bases. The CDR3 is 12 amino acids. Germline lookup yields CDR1 MNHEY and CDR2 SVGEGT. Trimming stripped 0 bases from V and 10 bases from J, with 9 bases between. The CDR3 DNA follows: TGTGCCAGCAGTTACTCTACAGGGAGAGCTTTCTTT. Protein product: CASSYSTGRAFF.

This chain uses TRBV28 with TRBJ2-7, with a tentative D call TRBD1 (6 bases). This CDR3 region has 14 residues. CDR1 MDHEN and CDR2 SYDVKM come from the germline V gene. With 7 bases removed from V and 1 base from J, the gap between germline ends came to 14 bases. The CDR3 sequence is CASKEQGYSYEQYF. The DNA for the CDR3 is TGTGCCAGCAAGGAACAGGGATATTCCTACGAGCAGTACTTC.

This clonotype appeared a few times. The chain recombines TRBV27 with TRBJ1-5, with 8 bases matching TRBD1. V gave up 2 bases and J gave up 9 bases; unmatched junction bases: 6. The V gene's germline CDR1 is MNHEY and CDR2 SMNVEV (reference sequence). This CDR3 has 14 residues. The CDR3 DNA is TGTGCCAGCAGTTTAGGGACAGGAGTTGGGCCCCAGCATTTT. This translates into CASSLGTGVGPQHF.

This clonotype appeared a few times. V and J are TRBV7-8 and TRBJ2-1; 8 bases fit TRBD2. J was trimmed by 0 bases and V by 1 base; bases with no gene match: 5. Germline lookup yields CDR1 SGHVS and CDR2 FQNEAQ. This CDR3 comprises 17 residues. The CDR3 sequence: CASSLVAGFSSYNEQFF. The CDR3 DNA is TGTGCCAGCAGCTTAGTAGCGGGGTTCAGCTCCTACAATGAGCAGTTCTTC.

This clonotype was counted a few times. J is TRBJ2-1 and V is TRBV7-6; 9 positions match TRBD2. The CDR3 runs 15 residues. V shed 0 bases and J 7 bases; nucleotides not matched to a gene: 4. Per germline, CDR1 SGHVS and CDR2 FNYEAQ. CDR3 sequence: CASSLAGTSFNEQFF. The CDR3 DNA reads as TGTGCCAGCAGCTTAGCCGGGACTAGCTTTAATGAGCAGTTCTTC. Based on the CDR3 plus reference TRBV7-6 and TRBJ2-1, the full variable domain is GAGVSQSPRYKVTKRGQDVALRCDPISGHVSLYWYRQALGQGPEFLTYFNYEAQQDKSGLPNDRFSAERPEGSISTLTIQRTEQRDSAMYRCASSLAGTSFNEQFFGPGTRLTVL.

This clonotype was seen a few times. The J gene is TRBJ2-6, the V gene TRBV20-1; D unclear. This CDR3 region has 14 residues. Germline loops: CDR1 DFQATT, CDR2 SNEGSKA (reference sequence). V was clipped by 0 bases and J by 3 bases, with 6 bases between them. The CDR3 nucleotides read TGCAGTGCTAGAGATGACGGTGGGGCCAACGTCCTGACTTTC. This sequence encodes CSARDDGGANVLTF.

This clonotype has only a few counts. The J gene is TRBJ2-7, the V gene TRBV28; TRBD2 aligns across 11 bases. V lost 7 bases to trimming and J lost 3 bases; unmatched junction nucleotides: 8. This CDR3 has 15 amino acids. CDR1 is MDHEN, CDR2 SYDVKM, per germline. This CDR3 is CASTATSGGSYEQYF. CDR3 nucleotide sequence: TGTGCCAGCACCGCCACTAGCGGGGGAAGCTACGAGCAGTACTTC.

This clonotype was seen a few times. V gene TRBV24-1 combines with J gene TRBJ2-7; 9 nucleotides match TRBD1. J gave up 3 bases and V 5 bases, and 10 bases lay outside the gene matches. The length of the CDR3 is 16 residues. Germline V gene lookup returns CDR1 KGHDR and CDR2 SFDVKD. As DNA, the CDR3 is TGTGCCACCAGTGTACTAACGGGACAGGGAATCTACGAGCAGTACTTC. Translating gives CATSVLTGQGIYEQYF.

The sample holds many counts of this clonotype. The V and J genes are TRBV28 and TRBJ1-1, with TRBD1 matching over 7 bases. Germline V gene data show CDR1 as MDHEN and CDR2 as SYDVKM. V lost 6 bases, J lost 11 bases, and 9 bases stayed unmatched. CDR3 size: 12 residues. This chain's CDR3 is CASRPGGLDAFF. The DNA of the CDR3 is TGTGCCAGCAGACCAGGGGGGTTGGACGCTTTCTTT.

This clonotype has a count of ten or more. The chain has TRBV29-1 and TRBJ1-2; unclear D gene. Trimming took off 4 bases at V and 6 bases at J, with 12 bases between the two ends. This CDR3 has 12 amino acids. CDR1 is SQVTM and CDR2 is ANQGSEA in the germline V gene. The CDR3 protein is CSVGEKRDGYTF. The DNA for the CDR3 is TGCAGCGTTGGAGAGAAAAGGGATGGCTACACCTTC.

This clonotype has a handful of counts. The V and J genes are TRBV6-5 and TRBJ2-3; D uncertain. Germline-derived CDR1 and CDR2 are MNHEY and SVGAGI. Trimming pared 5 bases from V and 5 bases from J, leaving 8 bases between. This CDR3 comprises 12 residues. CDR3: CASSQYRDTQYF. In DNA, the CDR3 is TGTGCCAGCAGTCAATACAGAGATACGCAGTATTTT.

This clonotype was found a few times. The chain is built from TRBV28 and TRBJ1-5; D gene ambiguous. V shed 9 bases and J shed 3 bases, with 9 bases lying between them. In germline, CDR1 is MDHEN, CDR2 SYDVKM. The CDR3 spans 12 residues. The chain's CDR3 is CASAENNQPQHF. For the CDR3, the DNA is TGTGCCAGTGCAGAAAACAATCAGCCCCAGCATTTT.

This clonotype was observed a handful of times. The rearrangement joins TRBV5-6 to TRBJ2-5, with D maybe TRBD2 (5 bases). Looked up from germline, CDR1 is SGHDT and CDR2 is YYEEEE. The CDR3 length is 14 residues. V was clipped by 6 bases and J by 2 bases, with 14 bases between them. The CDR3 nucleotides read TGTGCCAGCACCCCGGCGGGTCTACAAGAGACCCAGTACTTC. Amino acids: CASTPAGLQETQYF.

At least ten counts were recorded for this clonotype. The rearrangement uses TRBV10-3 and TRBJ2-7; 8 bases agree with TRBD1. The junction had 5 bases not matched to a gene; V was cut back by 2 bases and J by 2 bases. Germline V CDR1 and CDR2: ENHRY, SYGVKD. The CDR3 runs 15 residues. The CDR3, as DNA: TGTGCCATCAGTGAGAGACAGGGGTTTGCCTACGAGCAGTACTTC. This gives the protein CAISERQGFAYEQYF.